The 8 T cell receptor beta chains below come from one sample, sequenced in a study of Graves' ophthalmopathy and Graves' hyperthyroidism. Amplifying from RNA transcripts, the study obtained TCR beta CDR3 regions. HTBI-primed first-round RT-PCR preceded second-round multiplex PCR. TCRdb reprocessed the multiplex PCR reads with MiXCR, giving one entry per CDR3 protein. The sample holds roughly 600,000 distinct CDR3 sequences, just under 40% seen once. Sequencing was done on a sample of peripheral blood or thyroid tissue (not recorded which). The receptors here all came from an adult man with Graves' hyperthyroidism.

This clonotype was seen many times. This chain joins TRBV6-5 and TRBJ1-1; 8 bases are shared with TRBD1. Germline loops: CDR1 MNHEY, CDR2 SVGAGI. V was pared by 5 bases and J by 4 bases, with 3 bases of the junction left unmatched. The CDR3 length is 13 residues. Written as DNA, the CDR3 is TGTGCCAGCAGTCCCGGACAGGGCACTGAAGCTTTCTTT. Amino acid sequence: CASSPGQGTEAFF.

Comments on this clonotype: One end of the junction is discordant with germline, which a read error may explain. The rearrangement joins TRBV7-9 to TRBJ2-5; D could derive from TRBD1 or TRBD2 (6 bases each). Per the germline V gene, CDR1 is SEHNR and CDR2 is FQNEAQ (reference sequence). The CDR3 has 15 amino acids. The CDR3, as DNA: TGCGCCAGCAGCCAAGTGGGGGGTGGGGGCGAGACCCAGTACTTC. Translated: CASSQVGGGGETQYF.

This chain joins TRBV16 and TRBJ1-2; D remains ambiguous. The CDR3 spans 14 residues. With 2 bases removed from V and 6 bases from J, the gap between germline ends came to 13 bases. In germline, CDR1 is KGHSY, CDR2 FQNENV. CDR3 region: CASSQIRGGNGYTF. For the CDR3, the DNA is TGTGCCAGCAGCCAAATCCGGGGAGGGAATGGCTACACCTTC.

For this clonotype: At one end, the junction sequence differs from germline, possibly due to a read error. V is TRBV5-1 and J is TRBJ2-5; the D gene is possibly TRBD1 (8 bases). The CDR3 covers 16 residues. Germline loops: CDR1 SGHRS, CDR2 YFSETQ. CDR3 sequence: CASSVDRGGLQETQYF. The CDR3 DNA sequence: TGTGCCAGCAGCGTCGACAGGGGAGGGCTCCAAGAGACCCAGTACTTC. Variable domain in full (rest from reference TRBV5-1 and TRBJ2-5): KAGVTQTPRYLIKTRGQQVTLSCSPISGHRSVSWYQQTPGQGLQFLFEYFSETQRNKGNFPGRFSGRQFSNSRSEMNVSTLELGDSALYLCASSVDRGGLQETQYFGPGTRLLVL.

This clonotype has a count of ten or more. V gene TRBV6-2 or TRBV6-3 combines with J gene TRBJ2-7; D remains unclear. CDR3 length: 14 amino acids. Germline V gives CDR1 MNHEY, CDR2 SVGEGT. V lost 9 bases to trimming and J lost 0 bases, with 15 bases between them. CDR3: CASSDVSSSYEQYF. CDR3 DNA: TGTGCCAGTAGTGACGTCTCAAGCTCCTACGAGCAGTACTTC.

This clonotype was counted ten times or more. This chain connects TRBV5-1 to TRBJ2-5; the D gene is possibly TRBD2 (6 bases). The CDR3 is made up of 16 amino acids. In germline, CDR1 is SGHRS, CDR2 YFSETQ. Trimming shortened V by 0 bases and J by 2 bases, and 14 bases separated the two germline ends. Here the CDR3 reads CASSLGGISGQETQYF. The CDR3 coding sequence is TGCGCCAGCAGCTTGGGCGGGATTAGCGGTCAAGAGACCCAGTACTTC.

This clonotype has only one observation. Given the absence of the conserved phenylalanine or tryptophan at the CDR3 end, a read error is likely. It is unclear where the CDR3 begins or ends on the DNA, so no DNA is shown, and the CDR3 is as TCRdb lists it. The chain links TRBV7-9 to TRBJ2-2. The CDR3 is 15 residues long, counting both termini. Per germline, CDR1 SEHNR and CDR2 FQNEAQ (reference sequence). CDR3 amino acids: CASSLGGTNTGELLQ.

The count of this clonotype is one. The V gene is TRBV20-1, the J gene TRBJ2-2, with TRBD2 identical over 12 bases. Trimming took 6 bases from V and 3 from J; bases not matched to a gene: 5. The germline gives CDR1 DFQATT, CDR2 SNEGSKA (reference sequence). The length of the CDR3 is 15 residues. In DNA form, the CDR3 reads TGCAGTGCCCTACTAGCGGGGGGAGACACCGGGGAGCTGTTTTTT. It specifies CSALLAGGDTGELFF.